These 10 T cell receptor beta chains originate from one sample sequenced in a study of breast tumors, draining lymph nodes, adjacent tissues. A single record per CDR3 protein comes from TCRdb applying MiXCR to the multiplex PCR reads. The sample consists of 60,000 to 70,000 distinct CDR3 sequences, 45% to 60% of them appearing once. The source material was breast tumor tissue. Receptors were obtained from a female donor with breast cancer. Some clones in this sample may be carry-over from other donors' samples.

The V gene is TRBV20-1, the J gene TRBJ2-7; D tentatively fits TRBD1 or TRBD2 (5 bases each). This CDR3 has 14 amino acids. V gave up 1 base and J gave up 3 bases, with 13 bases separating them. Germline-derived CDR1 and CDR2 are DFQATT and SNEGSKA (reference sequence). The CDR3 region is CSARGGRLGYEQYF. CDR3 nucleotides: TGCAGTGCTAGAGGGGGACGATTGGGCTACGAGCAGTACTTC.

V usage is TRBV2 and J usage is TRBJ2-2; D is uncertain. V shed 3 bases and J shed 5 bases, with 10 bases lying between them. From germline, CDR1 is SNHLY and CDR2 FYNNEI. The CDR3 totals 14 residues. CDR3 nucleotide sequence: TGTGCCAGCAGTGATCCGGGTAGTACCGGGGAGCTGTTTTTT. Amino acid sequence: CASSDPGSTGELFF. Full variable domain (remainder filled in from reference TRBV2 and TRBJ2-2): EPEVTQTPSHQVTQMGQEVILRCVPISNHLYFYWYRQILGQKVEFLVSFYNNEISEKSEIFDDQFSVERPDGSNFTLKIRSTKLEDSAMYFCASSDPGSTGELFFGEGSRLTVL.

The chain links TRBV29-1 to TRBJ2-1, with D perhaps assigned TRBD1 or TRBD2 (5 bases each). The V gene lost 8 bases and the J gene lost 0 bases, with 20 bases spanning the gap. Germline lookup yields CDR1 SQVTM and CDR2 ANQGSEA. This CDR3 has 16 residues. The CDR3, as DNA: TGCAGCAGTGACCTTGGCCGGGGCTCCTCCTACAATGAGCAGTTCTTC. Protein product: CSSDLGRGSSYNEQFF.

Concerning this clonotype itself: One base away lies a much larger clone, so this may be a sequencing read error. The chain joins TRBV7-2 to TRBJ2-3; 8 nucleotides match TRBD2. CDR1 is SGHTA and CDR2 is FQGNSA in the germline V gene. The CDR3 runs to 17 residues. The CDR3 is CASNLPSAGGFTDPQYF. Here the CDR3 DNA reads TGTGCCAGCAACTTACCTTCTGCGGGGGGCTTCACAGATCCGCAGTATTTT.

This clonotype was counted many times. A read error may be the cause here, since a much bigger clone is one base away. The chain couples TRBV20-1 to TRBJ2-7, with 10 nucleotides matching TRBD1. The germline V gene has CDR1 DFQATT and CDR2 SNEGSKA (reference sequence). The J segment lost 5 bases and the V segment lost 0 bases, leaving 7 bases of the junction unmatched. This CDR3 has 15 amino acids. CDR3 residues: CSARDSDRGAHEQYF. The CDR3, as DNA: TGCAGTGCTAGAGACTCGGACAGGGGGGCCCACGAGCAGTACTTC.

The chain carries TRBV5-5 and TRBJ2-7, with TRBD1 identical over 11 bases. The junction had 4 bases not matched to a gene; V was cut back by 1 base and J by 4 bases. The CDR3 totals 15 residues. Germline values: CDR1 SGHKS, CDR2 YYEKEE (reference sequence). CDR3 protein: CASSLMDRGQYEQYF. For the CDR3, the DNA is TGTGCCAGCAGCTTGATGGACAGGGGGCAATACGAGCAGTACTTC. Full variable domain (missing parts from reference TRBV5-5 and TRBJ2-7): DAGVTQSPTHLIKTRGQQVTLRCSPISGHKSVSWYQQVLGQGPQFIFQYYEKEERGRGNFPDRFSARQFPNYSSELNVNALLLGDSALYLCASSLMDRGQYEQYFGPGTRLTVT.

The chain recombines TRBV3-1 with TRBJ2-2; the D is unclear. Germline V lookup: CDR1 LGHDT, CDR2 YNNKEL (reference sequence). Trimming removed 10 bases at V and 3 bases at J, with 12 bases between. The CDR3 is 13 amino acids. For the CDR3, the DNA is TGTGCCACCCCTACAGATTACACCGGGGAGCTGTTTTTT. This encodes CATPTDYTGELFF.

This chain uses TRBV15 with TRBJ1-4, with 10 bases that match TRBD1. There are 14 residues in the CDR3. After removal of 4 bases from V and 5 bases from J, the junction contained 1 base not matched to a gene. Germline CDR1 and CDR2: LNHNV and YYDKDF (reference sequence). CDR3 sequence reads: CATSKGQGNEKLFF. CDR3 DNA: TGTGCCACCAGCAAGGGACAGGGGAATGAAAAACTGTTTTTT. The variable domain in full, completed from reference TRBV15 and TRBJ1-4, reads DAMVIQNPRYQVTQFGKPVTLSCSQTLNHNVMYWYQQKSSQAPKLLFHYYDKDFNNEADTPDNFQSRRPNTSFCFLDIRSPGLGDTAMYLCATSKGQGNEKLFFGSGTQLSVL.

The chain is built from TRBV19 and TRBJ1-4, with TRBD1 as a possible D gene (6 bases). Per germline, CDR1 LNHDA and CDR2 SQIVND (reference sequence). Trimming shortened V by 5 bases and J by 7 bases, and 17 bases separated the two germline ends. There are 15 residues in the CDR3. The chain's CDR3 is CASSPGGADGEKLFF. The CDR3 DNA is TGTGCCAGTAGTCCCGGGGGGGCGGACGGTGAAAAACTGTTTTTT.

The gene calls are TRBV12-3 or TRBV12-4 and TRBJ2-1; 13 positions agree with TRBD2. J was trimmed by 3 bases and V by 6 bases; bases with no gene match: 8. The CDR3 runs to 17 residues. CDR3 residues: CASSSVGLAGVYNEQFF. The CDR3 DNA reads as TGTGCCAGCAGCTCCGTAGGACTAGCGGGAGTCTACAATGAGCAGTTCTTC.